This is a list of T cell receptor beta chains from one sample in a study of T cell responses to AZD1222 COVID-19 vaccine. Produced via immunoSEQ multiplex PCR; TCRdb's table is partial and in-frame only. The sample lists 95,000 to 150,000 clones; around nine tenths were seen once. Material: peripheral blood, obtained on day 0 of AZD1222 vaccination. These receptors all come from an adult in good health. The CDR3 runs from the conserved cysteine through the conserved F or W. The order of the fields is clone size, J gene, V gene, D gene, CDR3 protein, CDR3 DNA. D genes are given only for firm matches. Some rows have no size entry. The others give once, few or many, or a class for an expanded clone.

>NA|TRBJ1-3|TRBV5-6|NA
CASSLFGLGNTIYF
TGTGCCAGCAGCTTGTTCGGTTTAGGAAACACCATATATTTT
>NA|TRBJ2-3|TRBV5-1|NA
CASSRRQGLGFTDTQYF
TGCGCCAGCAGCCGCCGGCAGGGTTTAGGATTCACAGATACGCAGTATTTT
>NA|TRBJ1-2|TRBV6-5|NA
CASRPTTDSSYGYTF
TGTGCCAGCAGACCCACGACGGACAGTAGCTATGGCTACACCTTC
>once|TRBJ1-1|TRBV6-6|NA
CASSYSPGNTEAFF
TGTGCCAGCAGTTACTCGCCGGGGAACACTGAAGCTTTCTTT
>NA|TRBJ2-3|TRBV6-5|TRBD2
CASIRTSGVTDTQYF
TGTGCCAGCATCAGGACTAGCGGGGTCACAGATACGCAGTATTTT
>NA|TRBJ1-1|TRBV9|NA
CASSASGLWAEAFF
TGTGCCAGCAGCGCCTCCGGGTTGTGGGCTGAAGCTTTCTTT
>once|TRBJ2-7|TRBV5-6|NA
CASSSTGYEQYF
TGTGCCAGCAGCTCAACAGGGTACGAGCAGTACTTC
>NA|TRBJ2-3|TRBV7-6|NA
CASSLDPSSTDTQYF
TGTGCCAGCAGCTTAGACCCGAGCTCCACAGATACGCAGTATTTT
>NA|TRBJ1-2|TRBV7-9|NA
CASSPDRLLGGYTF
TGTGCCAGCAGCCCCGACAGACTACTGGGGGGCTACACCTTC
>NA|TRBJ2-1|TRBV15|NA
CATSRDTARKFF
TGTGCCACCAGCAGAGATACGGCTCGGAAGTTCTTC
>NA|TRBJ1-5|TRBV19|NA
CASSIVGGIQPQHF
TGTGCCAGTAGTATAGTGGGGGGAATTCAGCCCCAGCATTTT
>NA|TRBJ1-5|TRBV27|NA
CASSWDFGQPQHF
TGTGCCAGCAGTTGGGACTTTGGGCAGCCCCAGCATTTT
>NA|TRBJ1-1|TRBV19|NA
CASSIRGARTEAFF
TGTGCCAGTAGTATAAGGGGCGCGAGGACTGAAGCTTTCTTT
>NA|TRBJ2-1|TRBV14|NA
CASSQDVLAPYNEQFF
TGTGCCAGCAGCCAAGATGTCCTAGCGCCTTACAATGAGCAGTTCTTC
>NA|TRBJ1-1|TRBV27|NA
CATRDSDGTEAFF
TGTGCCACCCGCGACAGCGACGGGACTGAAGCTTTCTTT
>NA|TRBJ1-5|TRBV30|NA
CAWATLDGGQPQHF
TGTGCCTGGGCCACCCTAGACGGAGGTCAGCCCCAGCATTTT
>NA|TRBJ2-3|TRBV9|NA
CASSVAGGSSTDTQYF
TGTGCCAGCAGCGTAGCTGGGGGGTCCAGCACAGATACGCAGTATTTT
>NA|TRBJ1-5|TRBV28|NA
CASSPAREGDQPQHF
TGTGCCAGCAGTCCCGCCCGGGAGGGAGATCAGCCCCAGCATTTT
>NA|TRBJ2-3|TRBV5-1|NA
CASSLGQVVADTQYF
TGCGCCAGCAGCTTGGGACAGGTGGTGGCAGATACGCAGTATTTT
>NA|TRBJ1-3|TRBV9|NA
CASSVNSGAGNTIYF
TGTGCCAGCAGCGTAAATTCAGGGGCTGGAAACACCATATATTTT
>few|TRBJ1-2|TRBV27|TRBD1
CASSLGTAYGYTF
TGTGCCAGCAGTCTCGGGACAGCCTATGGCTACACCTTC
>NA|TRBJ2-5|TRBV30|TRBD1
CAWTNNRGETQYF
TGTGCCTGGACCAACAACAGGGGGGAGACCCAGTACTTC
>NA|TRBJ1-6|TRBV18|NA
CASSPTGLANNSPLHF
TGTGCCAGCTCACCCACAGGGCTGGCGAATAATTCACCCCTCCACTTT
>NA|TRBJ1-1|TRBV28|NA
CASSFLQGNTEAFF
TGTGCCAGCAGTTTTCTACAGGGCAACACTGAAGCTTTCTTT
>NA|TRBJ1-1|TRBV7-9|NA
CASSLKDNTEAFF
TGTGCCAGCAGCTTGAAAGATAACACTGAAGCTTTCTTT
>NA|TRBJ2-5|TRBV18|NA
CASSPRGIPETQYF
TGTGCCAGCTCACCTAGGGGAATCCCAGAGACCCAGTACTTC
>once|TRBJ1-1|TRBV3-1/TRBV3-2|NA
CASSQEFRNTEAFF
TGTGCCAGCAGCCAAGAGTTTCGGAACACTGAAGCTTTCTTT
>NA|TRBJ1-2|TRBV27|NA
CASSFFPPVNYGYTF
TGTGCCAGCAGTTTTTTCCCACCCGTTAACTATGGCTACACCTTC
>NA|TRBJ2-2|TRBV10-3|TRBD2
CAIRETSGGENTGELFF
TGTGCCATCAGAGAGACTAGCGGGGGGGAGAACACCGGGGAGCTGTTTTTT
>NA|TRBJ1-1|TRBV7-9|NA
CASSASGFNTEAFF
TGTGCCAGCAGCGCGTCGGGGTTTAACACTGAAGCTTTCTTT
>NA|TRBJ1-2|TRBV7-9|TRBD1
CASSSNGQGALSNYGYTF
TGTGCCAGCAGCTCCAATGGGCAGGGGGCGCTTTCTAACTATGGCTACACCTTC
>NA|TRBJ1-2|TRBV7-8|NA
CASSLTGPRGYTF
TGTGCCAGCAGCTTAACAGGGCCACGGGGCTACACCTTC
>NA|TRBJ1-3|TRBV6-5|TRBD1
CASSPWGTAGNTIYF
TGTGCCAGCAGTCCCTGGGGGACAGCTGGAAACACCATATATTTT
>NA|TRBJ1-6|TRBV7-9|TRBD1
CASSLGQGDNSPLHF
TGTGCCAGCAGCTTAGGGCAGGGGGACAATTCACCCCTCCACTTT
>NA|TRBJ1-1|TRBV18|NA
CASSPAGAPLKAFF
TGTGCCAGCTCACCTGCAGGGGCGCCTTTGAAAGCTTTCTTT
>NA|TRBJ1-2|TRBV6-5|NA
CASSYSGSNYGYTF
TGTGCCAGCAGTTACTCCGGCAGCAACTATGGCTACACCTTC
>NA|TRBJ1-6|TRBV9|NA
CASSAGTSRPLHF
TGTGCCAGCAGCGCCGGGACCTCTCGTCCCCTCCACTTT
>NA|TRBJ2-1|TRBV19|NA
CASRPGSRKNNEQFF
TGTGCCAGTAGGCCGGGGTCACGAAAAAACAATGAGCAGTTCTTC
>NA|TRBJ1-5|TRBV6-6|TRBD1
CASSDGTVNQPQHF
TGTGCCAGCAGCGACGGGACAGTAAATCAGCCCCAGCATTTT
>once|TRBJ1-1|TRBV7-3|NA
CASSLGRNTEAFF
TGTGCCAGCAGCTTGGGGCGGAACACTGAAGCTTTCTTT
>NA|TRBJ1-2|TRBV7-9|TRBD1
CASRPSPGRGPLVHGYTF
TGTGCCAGCAGACCGTCCCCAGGCAGGGGGCCTCTCGTCCATGGCTACACCTTC
>NA|TRBJ2-5|TRBV2|NA
CASSAVTDQETQYF
TGTGCCAGCAGTGCTGTGACAGATCAAGAGACCCAGTACTTC
>NA|TRBJ1-2|TRBV20-1|NA
CSAGPLVGYTF
TGCAGTGCTGGACCGCTCGTCGGCTACACCTTC
>NA|TRBJ1-3|TRBV18|NA
CASSSGEVGNTIYF
TGTGCCAGCTCATCCGGGGAGGTTGGAAACACCATATATTTT
>NA|TRBJ1-6|TRBV5-1|NA
CASSLTGVGSPLHF
TGCGCCAGCAGCTTGACGGGGGTGGGCTCACCCCTCCACTTT
>once|TRBJ1-5|TRBV7-3|NA
CASSAGQRQPQHF
TGTGCCAGCAGCGCCGGTCAGAGGCAGCCCCAGCATTTT
>NA|TRBJ1-2|TRBV7-9|TRBD1
CACPRGTGGRGYTF
TGTGCCTGCCCCAGGGGGACAGGGGGCCGCGGCTACACCTTC
>NA|TRBJ1-2|TRBV3-1/TRBV3-2|NA
CASSQTTEPTFYGYTF
TGTGCCAGCAGCCAGACGACAGAACCGACCTTCTATGGCTACACCTTC